The rows below give T cell receptor beta chains drawn from one sample of a study of Graves' ophthalmopathy and Graves' hyperthyroidism. TCRdb re-analysed the multiplex PCR reads in MiXCR, keeping a single row per CDR3 protein. Of hundreds of thousands of distinct CDR3 sequences listed, under 50% are singletons. Sequencing input: peripheral blood. All receptors come from an adult man with Graves' ophthalmopathy. The conserved cysteine and the conserved F or W are not part of the CDR3 here. The order of the fields is CDR3 protein, J gene, V gene.

CDR3 protein: ASSPDRLGSESF
J gene: TRBJ1-1
V gene: TRBV19

CDR3 protein: ASSLIGEANEQF
J gene: .
V gene: TRBV7-4

CDR3 protein: ASSKPGPGNEQY
J gene: TRBJ2-7
V gene: TRBV11-2

CDR3 protein: ASSVSGLAGGPKGTGELF
J gene: TRBJ2-2
V gene: TRBV9

CDR3 protein: ASSQIANTGELF
J gene: TRBJ2-2
V gene: TRBV7-9

CDR3 protein: ASSFTLAGGQETQY
J gene: TRBJ2-5
V gene: TRBV5-4

CDR3 protein: ASSQAGTRTNYGYT
J gene: TRBJ1-2
V gene: TRBV4-3

CDR3 protein: ASSPVQGGYGYT
J gene: TRBJ1-2
V gene: TRBV5-5

CDR3 protein: ATSRSGTGDFYEQY
J gene: TRBJ2-7
V gene: TRBV15

CDR3 protein: ASSPRGGSTEAF
J gene: TRBJ1-1
V gene: TRBV19

CDR3 protein: ASSPLRALNTEAF
J gene: TRBJ1-1
V gene: TRBV2

CDR3 protein: ASSLEVQPQH
J gene: TRBJ1-5
V gene: TRBV12-3/TRBV12-4

CDR3 protein: ASSGTSGRKSYNEQF
J gene: TRBJ2-1
V gene: TRBV7-3

CDR3 protein: ASSDLAGDDEQY
J gene: TRBJ2-7
V gene: TRBV19

CDR3 protein: ASSTPGQAGEKLF
J gene: TRBJ1-4
V gene: TRBV10-3

CDR3 protein: ASSPLTGGTTYEQY
J gene: TRBJ2-7
V gene: TRBV12-3/TRBV12-4

CDR3 protein: ASSGRGSNQPQY
J gene: TRBJ2-5
V gene: TRBV7-9

CDR3 protein: ASLHGLAGGTQY
J gene: TRBJ2-5
V gene: TRBV7-8

CDR3 protein: ASSSGLTGNEKLF
J gene: TRBJ1-4
V gene: TRBV7-7

CDR3 protein: ASGFPSHGPGPQETQY
J gene: TRBJ2-5
V gene: TRBV11-1

CDR3 protein: AWSVLGGSQPQH
J gene: TRBJ1-5
V gene: TRBV10-3

CDR3 protein: ASTKKTAAHCKGAF
J gene: TRBJ1-1
V gene: TRBV10-1

CDR3 protein: ASSRIQGEEKLF
J gene: TRBJ1-4
V gene: TRBV7-2

CDR3 protein: SVVAKNTGETQY
J gene: TRBJ2-5
V gene: TRBV29-1

CDR3 protein: SALDRGYVETQY
J gene: TRBJ2-5
V gene: TRBV20-1

CDR3 protein: AISESGTSGEKLF
J gene: TRBJ1-4
V gene: TRBV10-3

CDR3 protein: ASSPPESGANVLT
J gene: TRBJ2-6
V gene: TRBV4-2

CDR3 protein: ASSPGDRVETQY
J gene: TRBJ2-5
V gene: TRBV7-2

CDR3 protein: ASSHRGGRGYGYT
J gene: TRBJ1-2
V gene: TRBV7-2

CDR3 protein: SVAGTSGRVGETQY
J gene: TRBJ2-5
V gene: TRBV29-1

CDR3 protein: AISERGSGNTIY
J gene: TRBJ1-3
V gene: TRBV10-3

CDR3 protein: ASGLANLPRETQY
J gene: TRBJ2-5
V gene: TRBV12-5

CDR3 protein: ASSKWDINTGELF
J gene: TRBJ2-2
V gene: TRBV7-9

CDR3 protein: ASSLPGLEKETQY
J gene: TRBJ2-5
V gene: TRBV7-9

CDR3 protein: ASSDRSSGNTIY
J gene: TRBJ1-3
V gene: TRBV2

CDR3 protein: ASTPDPGTELF
J gene: TRBJ1-4
V gene: TRBV6-5

CDR3 protein: ASSLTGANTGAF
J gene: TRBJ1-1
V gene: TRBV9

CDR3 protein: ASSLKRGNQPQH
J gene: TRBJ1-5
V gene: TRBV12-3/TRBV12-4

CDR3 protein: ASSQEGTGDTEAF
J gene: TRBJ1-1
V gene: TRBV7-9

CDR3 protein: ASSYATSGELF
J gene: TRBJ2-2
V gene: TRBV6-5

CDR3 protein: SAKSSGGYEQY
J gene: TRBJ2-7
V gene: TRBV20-1

CDR3 protein: ASSPQQGNYEQY
J gene: TRBJ2-7
V gene: TRBV11-1

CDR3 protein: ASSLALVDSPKAF
J gene: TRBJ1-1
V gene: TRBV5-1

CDR3 protein: ASSLRTPPVGELF
J gene: TRBJ2-2
V gene: TRBV7-9

CDR3 protein: ASSPSLAPYEQY
J gene: TRBJ2-7
V gene: TRBV3-1

CDR3 protein: ASSRGTGQEKLF
J gene: TRBJ1-4
V gene: TRBV3-1

CDR3 protein: ASSLKDSNQPQH
J gene: TRBJ1-5
V gene: TRBV7-8

CDR3 protein: ASSFHSYYGYT
J gene: TRBJ1-2
V gene: TRBV12-3/TRBV12-4

CDR3 protein: ASSLPGLTTGELF
J gene: TRBJ2-2
V gene: TRBV19

CDR3 protein: AISEPGEGDSPLH
J gene: TRBJ1-6
V gene: TRBV10-3

CDR3 protein: ATIPKNTEAF
J gene: TRBJ1-1
V gene: TRBV24-1

CDR3 protein: ASSPRDSLNYSYT
J gene: TRBJ1-2
V gene: TRBV5-1

CDR3 protein: ASYQAAGNTEAF
J gene: TRBJ1-1
V gene: TRBV5-1

CDR3 protein: SVGYRQAAGGEGDYGYT
J gene: TRBJ1-2
V gene: TRBV29-1